The 22 T cell receptor beta chains presented below share a single source sample, sequenced in a study of graft-versus-host responses after intestinal transplantation. Grafts had their tissue processed, releasing intraepithelial and lamina propria lymphocytes. The repertoire was sequenced with immunoSEQ multiplex PCR; TCRdb's copy has only in-frame clones and lacks some. Of approximately 37,000 clones listed, around 90% were seen once; the top ten hold roughly 17%. The starting material was ileum tissue, obtained 200 to 210 days after intestinal transplant. These receptors originate from a human patient who received an intestinal transplant, so some T cells may come from the graft donor.

On this clone itself: This same CDR3 is encoded by further DNA sequences in the sample. This chain joins TRBV5-6 and TRBJ2-1, with D unresolved. The CDR3 sequence is 11 residues long. Germline CDR1 is SGHDT and CDR2 is YYEEEE. Deletions cut 4 bases from V and 13 bases from J, with 12 bases between. CDR3 sequence: CASSNGLAQFF. The CDR3 nucleotides are TGTGCCAGCAGCAACGGATTAGCTCAGTTCTTC.

The rearrangement uses TRBV7-7 and TRBJ2-7; the match to TRBD1 covers 7 bases. Looked up from germline, CDR1 is SSHAT and CDR2 is FNYEAQ (reference sequence). The CDR3 contains 14 residues. Trimming took 6 bases from V and 1 from J; bases not matched to a gene: 6. CDR3 bases: TGTGCCAGCAGGCGCGGACAGGCGTCCTACGAGCAGTACTTC. Protein: CASRRGQASYEQYF. Filled out from reference TRBV7-7 and TRBJ2-7, the complete variable domain reads GAGVSQSPRYKVTKRGQDVTLRCDPISSHATLYWYQQALGQGPEFLTYFNYEAQPDKSGLPSDRFSAERPEGSISTLTIQRTEQRDSAMYRCASRRGQASYEQYFGPGTRLTVT.

This chain's CDR3 is CASSRGTASDTQYF. For the CDR3, the DNA is TGTGCCAGCAGCCGCGGGACAGCGTCAGATACGCAGTATTTT. The chain has TRBV5-6 and TRBJ2-3; D is perhaps TRBD1 (7 bases). Trimming shortened V by 4 bases and J by 4 bases, and 13 bases separated the two germline ends. Germline V gene sequence: CDR1 SGHDT, CDR2 YYEEEE. CDR3 length equals 14 residues.

This chain uses TRBV5-1 with TRBJ1-1; D possibly corresponds to TRBD1 (5 bases). The CDR3 length is 13 residues. The V gene's germline CDR1 is SGHRS and CDR2 YFSETQ. The V end was cut by 8 bases, the J end by 5 bases, with 16 bases between. In DNA, the CDR3 is TGCGCCAGTAAAGACCAGGGTAGTACTGAAGCTTTCTTT. This translates into CASKDQGSTEAFF.

V and J are TRBV6-5 and TRBJ2-5; perhaps TRBD1 as D (6 bases). This CDR3 region has 13 residues. Trimming shortened V by 6 bases and J by 5 bases, and 13 bases separated the two germline ends. Germline CDR1 MNHEY, CDR2 SVGAGI. The CDR3 region has the DNA TGTGCCAGCAGATTACAGGGTCGGGAGACCCAGTACTTC. Protein sequence: CASRLQGRETQYF.

V is TRBV5-6 and J is TRBJ2-7, with D possibly TRBD2 on 6 matching bases. The CDR3 covers 13 residues. V lost 4 bases and J lost 0, with 8 bases in between. The germline V gene encodes CDR1 SGHDT and CDR2 YYEEEE. The CDR3 protein is CASSRGSSYEQYF. CDR3 nucleotides: TGTGCCAGCAGCCGGGGGAGCTCCTACGAGCAGTACTTC.

The chain links TRBV6-5 to TRBJ1-2; D is ambiguous. Germline values: CDR1 MNHEY, CDR2 SVGAGI. This CDR3 spans 14 amino acids. The ends were cut back, 0 bases at V and 8 bases at J, with 13 bases in the middle. The CDR3 is CASSYSMSDNGYTF. In nucleotides, the CDR3 is TGTGCCAGCAGTTACTCGATGTCGGATAACGGCTACACCTTC.

The genes are TRBV11-2 and TRBJ2-6; no clear D. CDR1 and CDR2 (germline): SGHAT, FQNNGV. The CDR3 runs to 14 residues. V lost 6 bases to trimming and J lost 2 bases, with 8 bases between them. The CDR3 reads CASRHTTGANVLTF. DNA for the CDR3: TGTGCCAGCAGACATACAACTGGGGCCAACGTCCTGACTTTC.

This chain connects TRBV7-9 to TRBJ2-7, with unresolved D. The CDR3 spans 11 residues. The V and J ends lost 3 bases and 6 bases respectively, with 6 bases between them. Germline values: CDR1 SEHNR, CDR2 FQNEAQ (reference sequence). The CDR3 loop reads CASSFGSEQYF. CDR3 in DNA: TGTGCCAGCAGCTTTGGTTCCGAGCAGTACTTC.

CDR3 amino acids: CASSFGREQYF. CDR3 in DNA: TGTGCCAGCAGCTTCGGGCGAGAGCAGTACTTC. J is TRBJ2-7 and V is TRBV7-9; D gene ambiguous. The germline V and J ends were trimmed by 3 bases and 7 bases, with 7 bases remaining between them. Germline V lookup: CDR1 SEHNR, CDR2 FQNEAQ (reference sequence). The CDR3 runs 11 residues.

The chain carries TRBV5-1 and TRBJ2-5, with D possibly being TRBD1 (6 bases). This CDR3 region has 15 residues. V lost 3 bases to trimming and J lost 5 bases, with 17 bases between them. The germline V gene has CDR1 SGHRS and CDR2 YFSETQ. The CDR3 here is CASSSLPGARETQYF. The CDR3 DNA is TGCGCCAGCAGCTCGCTCCCAGGGGCTCGGGAGACCCAGTACTTC.

V and J are TRBV2 and TRBJ2-2; D not resolved. V shed 2 bases and J shed 3 bases, with 10 bases lying between them. The CDR3 has 15 residues. CDR1 is SNHLY and CDR2 is FYNNEI in the germline V gene. The chain's CDR3 is CASSEYTAYTGELFF. The CDR3 DNA sequence: TGTGCCAGCAGTGAATATACAGCGTACACCGGGGAGCTGTTTTTT. The whole variable domain, filled in from reference TRBV2 and TRBJ2-2, reads EPEVTQTPSHQVTQMGQEVILRCVPISNHLYFYWYRQILGQKVEFLVSFYNNEISEKSEIFDDQFSVERPDGSNFTLKIRSTKLEDSAMYFCASSEYTAYTGELFFGEGSRLTVL.

The rearrangement links TRBV19 to TRBJ1-5; the D gene is possibly TRBD1 (6 bases). Trimming shortened V by 0 bases and J by 1 base, and 13 bases separated the two germline ends. CDR3 size: 17 residues. Per germline, CDR1 LNHDA and CDR2 SQIVND (reference sequence). The DNA of the CDR3 is TGTGCCAGTAGTATAGATGGGCCAGGGGCGAGCAATCAGCCCCAGCATTTT. Translation: CASSIDGPGASNQPQHF.

The CDR3 DNA reads as TGCGCCAGCAGCTTGGATCCGGGAACCGGGGAGCTGTTTTTT. The encoded protein is CASSLDPGTGELFF. This sequence joins TRBV5-1 and TRBJ2-2; D may be TRBD2 (5 bases). V was clipped by 0 bases and J by 5 bases, with 8 bases between them. CDR3 length: 14 amino acids. The germline CDR1 and CDR2 sequences are SGHRS and YFSETQ. Drawing the rest from reference TRBV5-1 and TRBJ2-2, the complete variable domain is KAGVTQTPRYLIKTRGQQVTLSCSPISGHRSVSWYQQTPGQGLQFLFEYFSETQRNKGNFPGRFSGRQFSNSRSEMNVSTLELGDSALYLCASSLDPGTGELFFGEGSRLTVL.

The chain links TRBV6-5 to TRBJ2-1, with TRBD2 identical over 7 bases. Per germline, CDR1 MNHEY and CDR2 SVGAGI. V was clipped by 6 bases and J by 1 base; unmatched bases: 6. This CDR3 is 15 amino acids long. In DNA, the CDR3 is TGTGCCAGCAGGATAGGGGAGGGTTCCTACAATGAGCAGTTCTTC. This gives the protein CASRIGEGSYNEQFF.

The chain uses TRBV29-1 and TRBJ1-2; no firm D call. The CDR3 has 13 amino acids. Germline V lookup: CDR1 SQVTM, CDR2 ANQGSEA. With 1 base removed from V and 3 bases from J, the gap between germline ends came to 9 bases. CDR3 sequence: CSVEGTADYGYTF. The CDR3 nucleotides are TGCAGCGTTGAAGGGACGGCCGACTATGGCTACACCTTC.

The rearrangement links TRBV30 to TRBJ1-1; D is ambiguous. CDR3 length equals 13 residues. With 2 bases removed from V and 1 base from J, the gap between germline ends came to 8 bases. Germline CDR1 and CDR2: GTSNPN and SVGIG (reference sequence). The CDR3 sequence: CAWSHKGNTEAFF. In DNA form, the CDR3 reads TGTGCCTGGAGTCACAAGGGGAACACTGAAGCTTTCTTT.

This chain links TRBV28 with TRBJ2-3; a possible D gene is TRBD1 (6 bases). Per germline, CDR1 MDHEN and CDR2 SYDVKM. Trimming left V 8 bases short and J 6 bases short, with 15 bases between. There are 13 residues in the CDR3. This chain's CDR3 is CASLRTDADTQYF. The CDR3 nucleotides are TGTGCCAGCCTCAGGACAGATGCTGATACGCAGTATTTT.

The rearrangement joins TRBV7-9 to TRBJ1-1; D is perhaps TRBD1 (5 bases). V was pared by 1 base and J by 10 bases, with 16 bases between. The CDR3 runs 14 residues. Germline V gene data show CDR1 as SEHNR and CDR2 as FQNEAQ (reference sequence). The CDR3 loop is CASSLGGVLGVAFF. The DNA of the CDR3 is TGTGCCAGCAGCTTAGGAGGGGTCCTGGGGGTAGCTTTCTTT.

V gene TRBV10-3 combines with J gene TRBJ2-1; TRBD2 agrees at 12 bases. CDR3 length: 14 residues. Trimming at V came to 8 bases and at J to 10 bases, leaving 9 bases not matched to a gene. The germline V gene encodes CDR1 ENHRY and CDR2 SYGVKD. Here the CDR3 DNA reads TGTGCCATCTCTTCTAGCGGGGGGGCCTTAGAGCAGTTCTTC. As protein: CAISSSGGALEQFF.

The CDR3 region has the DNA TGTGCCAGCAGCCCATGGACGTTCTCCTACAATGAGCAGTTCTTC. Its translation: CASSPWTFSYNEQFF. The chain links TRBV9 to TRBJ2-1, with D unresolved. Germline CDR1 SGDLS, CDR2 YYNGEE. V gave up 4 bases and J gave up 0 bases, with 11 bases separating them. This CDR3 has 15 amino acids.

The chain has TRBV5-1 and TRBJ1-1, with D possibly being TRBD1 (5 bases). CDR1 and CDR2 (germline): SGHRS, YFSETQ. The CDR3 covers 17 residues. Between the trimmed V and J ends, which lost 0 bases and 0 bases, there was a span of 15 bases. DNA for the CDR3: TGCGCCAGCAGCTTGGGGTCCGGGACCGCGCTGAACACTGAAGCTTTCTTT. Translating it yields CASSLGSGTALNTEAFF. Full variable domain (outside the CDR3, taken from reference TRBV5-1 and TRBJ1-1): KAGVTQTPRYLIKTRGQQVTLSCSPISGHRSVSWYQQTPGQGLQFLFEYFSETQRNKGNFPGRFSGRQFSNSRSEMNVSTLELGDSALYLCASSLGSGTALNTEAFFGQGTRLTVV.